The 16 T cell receptor beta chains below were found in one sample sequenced in a study of shared clonotypes between healthy human individuals. The assay was immunoSEQ multiplex PCR, and TCRdb's table has in-frame clones only and misses some. The sample yields some 2,000,000 clones, nearly 97% seen once. Specimen: naive CD4+ T cells sorted from blood. The subset was: CD45RA+ positively selected. These receptors were collected from a man aged 18-30 years in good health.

This chain uses TRBV5-1 with TRBJ2-7, with 8 bases matching TRBD2. V shed 4 bases and J 0 bases; nucleotides not matched to a gene: 9. The CDR3 length is 16 residues. CDR1 SGHRS and CDR2 YFSETQ come from the germline V gene. This CDR3 reads CASSPRGGQSSYEQYF. CDR3 DNA: TGCGCCAGCAGCCCACGGGGGGGGCAGAGCTCCTACGAGCAGTACTTC.

With regard to this clone: Additional DNA sequences in this sample encode the identical CDR3. This rearrangement joins TRBV9 to TRBJ2-3; 10 bases map to TRBD2. The CDR3 runs 14 residues. J gave up 3 bases and V 3 bases, and 1 base lay outside the gene matches. CDR1 and CDR2 (germline): SGDLS, YYNGEE. CDR3 amino acids: CASSGTSGTDTQYF. In DNA, the CDR3 is TGTGCCAGCAGCGGGACTAGCGGTACAGATACGCAGTATTTT.

As for this clone: Other DNA sequences in the same sample also yield this CDR3. This chain links TRBV9 with TRBJ1-4, with unresolved D. V shed 0 bases and J shed 0 bases, with 3 bases lying between them. The CDR3 has 14 amino acids. Germline-derived CDR1 and CDR2 are SGDLS and YYNGEE. This CDR3 reads CASSVAPTNEKLFF. CDR3 sequence (DNA): TGTGCCAGCAGCGTAGCTCCAACTAATGAAAAACTGTTTTTT.

The V gene is TRBV11-3, the J gene TRBJ2-1; 11 bases align to TRBD1. Germline assignment: CDR1 SGHNT and CDR2 YENEEA. Trimming at V came to 5 bases and at J to 5 bases, leaving 5 bases not matched to a gene. The CDR3 is 15 amino acids. The CDR3 spells CASSLGQGGHNEQFF. In DNA form, the CDR3 reads TGTGCCAGCAGCCTGGGACAGGGGGGCCACAATGAGCAGTTCTTC.

The chain has TRBV11-2 and TRBJ2-3, with no clear D. Germline V gene lookup returns CDR1 SGHAT and CDR2 FQNNGV. The CDR3 has 14 amino acids. Trimming pared 1 base from V and 6 bases from J, leaving 11 bases between. The CDR3 DNA is TGTGCCAGCAGCTTAGTCGTCCGAGCTGATACGCAGTATTTT. Translating gives CASSLVVRADTQYF.

V gene TRBV5-6 combines with J gene TRBJ2-3, with 7 bases that match TRBD2. V was pared by 0 bases and J by 0 bases, with 4 bases of the junction left unmatched. CDR3 size: 16 residues. In germline, CDR1 is SGHDT, CDR2 YYEEEE. The CDR3, as DNA: TGTGCCAGCAGCTTGGAGGCTAGCGGAAGCACAGATACGCAGTATTTT. Its translation is CASSLEASGSTDTQYF.

V usage is TRBV18 and J usage is TRBJ1-4, with 10 bases matching TRBD1. CDR3 length equals 18 residues. Germline CDR1 is KGHSH and CDR2 is LQKENI. Trimming cost V 2 bases and J 3 bases; bases outside gene matches: 9. In DNA, the CDR3 is TGTGCCAGCTCACCAAATCGACAGGGGGCGCTTTCTAATGAAAAACTGTTTTTT. Protein: CASSPNRQGALSNEKLFF.

The chain employs TRBV7-9 and TRBJ2-7; D possibly corresponds to TRBD2 (6 bases). The CDR3 has 14 amino acids. Trimming took off 5 bases at V and 2 bases at J, with 13 bases between the two ends. Germline-derived CDR1 and CDR2 are SEHNR and FQNEAQ (reference sequence). The chain's CDR3 is CASSQGLAPYEQYF. The CDR3 region has the DNA TGTGCCAGCAGCCAGGGACTTGCCCCCTACGAGCAGTACTTC.

The chain recombines TRBV1 with TRBJ2-2; TRBD2 is the table's D call, not checked against the DNA. TRBV1 is a listed pseudogene. The CDR3 runs 16 residues. DNA for the CDR3: TGCACCAGCAGCCCCCGGGAGAGGGCGCGCACCGGGGAGCTGTTTTTT. It translates to CTSSPRERARTGELFF.

The chain recombines TRBV18 with TRBJ1-1, with D tentatively TRBD1 (5 bases). The V end was cut by 0 bases, the J end by 7 bases, with 12 bases between. Germline V gene lookup returns CDR1 KGHSH and CDR2 LQKENI. The CDR3 length is 14 residues. The CDR3: CASSPPSGTVEAFF. The DNA for the CDR3 is TGTGCCAGCTCACCACCTTCAGGGACCGTTGAAGCTTTCTTT.

The V gene is TRBV18, the J gene TRBJ1-2; D ambiguous. V lost 6 bases, J lost 5 bases, and 10 bases lay in between. Germline loops: CDR1 KGHSH, CDR2 LQKENI. The CDR3 is made up of 12 amino acids. CDR3 nucleotide sequence: TGTGCCAGCTCTAGATCCCAATATGGCTACACCTTC. This codes for CASSRSQYGYTF.

This chain joins TRBV6-5 and TRBJ1-1, with unresolved D. The CDR3 is 13 amino acids. Germline CDR1 reads MNHEY; CDR2 reads SVGAGI. V lost 10 bases, J lost 0 bases, and 12 bases lay in between. The CDR3 region has the DNA TGTGCCACCCAGGCACCATTGAACACTGAAGCTTTCTTT. Protein: CATQAPLNTEAFF.

The chain's CDR3 is CASRSGTSGAYEQYF. As DNA, the CDR3 is TGTGCCAGCAGGTCCGGGACTAGCGGAGCCTACGAGCAGTACTTC. The V gene is TRBV6-5, the J gene TRBJ2-7; 11 nucleotides agree with TRBD2. V shed 6 bases, J shed 2 bases, and the junction held 6 bases outside the gene matches. Germline CDR1 and CDR2: MNHEY and SVGAGI. The length of the CDR3 is 15 residues.

The chain carries TRBV5-6 and TRBJ1-2; D uncertain. Trimming cost V 5 bases and J 8 bases, with 16 bases left between them. This CDR3 region has 13 residues. Germline assignment: CDR1 SGHDT and CDR2 YYEEEE. CDR3 residues: CASRHTSGRGYTF. The CDR3 nucleotides read TGTGCCAGCAGACACACCAGCGGTCGGGGCTACACCTTC.

The chain recombines TRBV29-1 with TRBJ1-5, with D possibly being TRBD1 (5 bases). The V gene's germline CDR1 is SQVTM and CDR2 ANQGSEA. The CDR3 is made up of 12 amino acids. Trimming took 0 bases from V and 9 from J, leaving 9 bases between them. CDR3 bases: TGCAGCGTTGAAGAACCCGGGACGCCCCAGCATTTT. Residues: CSVEEPGTPQHF.

The chain links TRBV7-6 to TRBJ1-2; perhaps TRBD1 as D (5 bases). This CDR3 contains 13 residues. V was cut by 1 base and J by 8 bases, with 11 bases left in between. CDR1 is SGHVS, CDR2 FNYEAQ, per germline. The CDR3 bases are TGTGCCAGCAGCTTAGGTACAGGAGGAGGCTACACCTTC. It translates to CASSLGTGGGYTF.